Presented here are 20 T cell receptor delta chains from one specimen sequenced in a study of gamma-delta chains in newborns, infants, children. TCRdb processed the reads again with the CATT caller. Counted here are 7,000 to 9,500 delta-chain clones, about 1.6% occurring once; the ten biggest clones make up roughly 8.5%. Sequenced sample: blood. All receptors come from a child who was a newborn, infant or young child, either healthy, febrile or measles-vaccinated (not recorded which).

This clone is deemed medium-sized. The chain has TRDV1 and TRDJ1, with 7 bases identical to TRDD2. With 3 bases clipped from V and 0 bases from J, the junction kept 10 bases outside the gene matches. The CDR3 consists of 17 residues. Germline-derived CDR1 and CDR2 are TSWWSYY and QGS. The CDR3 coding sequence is TGTGCTCTTGGGGAGAAATTCCTACGACAAGACACCGATAAACTCATCTTT. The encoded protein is CALGEKFLRQDTDKLIF.

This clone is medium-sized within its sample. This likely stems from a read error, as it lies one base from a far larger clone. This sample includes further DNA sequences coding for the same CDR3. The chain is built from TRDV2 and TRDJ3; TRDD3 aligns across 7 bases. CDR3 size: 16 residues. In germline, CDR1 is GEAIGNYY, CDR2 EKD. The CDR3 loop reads CACDWGSSWDTRQMFF. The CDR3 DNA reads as TGTGCCTGTGACTGGGGGAGCTCCTGGGACACCCGACAGATGTTCTTC.

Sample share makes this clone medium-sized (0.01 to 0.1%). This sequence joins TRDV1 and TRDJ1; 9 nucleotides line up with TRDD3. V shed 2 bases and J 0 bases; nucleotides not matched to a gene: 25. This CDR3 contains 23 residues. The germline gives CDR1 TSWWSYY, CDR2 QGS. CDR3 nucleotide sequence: TGTGCTCTTGGGGAAAATATTCCTACCATTACTGGGGGACTCCACCGGTACACCGATAAACTCATCTTT. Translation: CALGENIPTITGGLHRYTDKLIF.

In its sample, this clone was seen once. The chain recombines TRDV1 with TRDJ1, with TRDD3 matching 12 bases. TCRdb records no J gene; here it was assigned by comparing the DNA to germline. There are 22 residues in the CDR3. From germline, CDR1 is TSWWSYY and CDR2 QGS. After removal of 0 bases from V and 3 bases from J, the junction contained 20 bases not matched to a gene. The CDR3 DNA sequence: TGTGCTCTTGGGGAACTAGGGGCCTGCCTACGTAGTCTGGGGGATACGTCCGATAAACTCATCTTT. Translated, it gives CALGELGACLRSLGDTSDKLIF.

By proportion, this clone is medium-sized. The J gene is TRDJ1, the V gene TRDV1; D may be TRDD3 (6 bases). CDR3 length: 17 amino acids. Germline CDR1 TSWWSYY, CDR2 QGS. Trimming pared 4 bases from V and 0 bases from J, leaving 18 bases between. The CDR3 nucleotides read TGTGCTCTTGGGGTCCAGTACTGGGTGGTCTACACCGATAAACTCATCTTT. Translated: CALGVQYWVVYTDKLIF.

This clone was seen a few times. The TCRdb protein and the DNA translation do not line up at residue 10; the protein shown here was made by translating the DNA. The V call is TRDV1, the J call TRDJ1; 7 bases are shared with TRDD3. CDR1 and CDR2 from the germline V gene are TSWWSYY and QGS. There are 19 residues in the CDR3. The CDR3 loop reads CALGVSSVTEGYYPDKLIF. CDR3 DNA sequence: TGCGCTCTTGGGGTATCTTCGGTTACTGAGGGATACTATCCCGATAAACTCATCTTT.

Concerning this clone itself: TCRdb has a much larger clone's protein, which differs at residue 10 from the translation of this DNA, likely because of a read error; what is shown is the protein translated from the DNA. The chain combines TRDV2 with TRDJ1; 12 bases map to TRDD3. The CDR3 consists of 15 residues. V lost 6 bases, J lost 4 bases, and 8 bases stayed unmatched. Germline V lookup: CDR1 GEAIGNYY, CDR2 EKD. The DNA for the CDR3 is TGTGCCTGTAATCCTACTGGGGGATACAGCGATAAACTCATCTTT. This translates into CACNPTGGYSDKLIF.

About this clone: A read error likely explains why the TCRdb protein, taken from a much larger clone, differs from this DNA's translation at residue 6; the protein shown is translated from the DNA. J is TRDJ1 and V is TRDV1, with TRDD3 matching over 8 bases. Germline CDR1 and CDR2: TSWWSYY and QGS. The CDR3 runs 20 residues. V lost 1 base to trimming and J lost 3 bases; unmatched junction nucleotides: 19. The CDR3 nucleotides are TGTGCTCTTGGGGAACCAGCTCGGATCTACTGGGGGTTGAGCTCCGATAAACTCATCTTT. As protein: CALGEPARIYWGLSSDKLIF.

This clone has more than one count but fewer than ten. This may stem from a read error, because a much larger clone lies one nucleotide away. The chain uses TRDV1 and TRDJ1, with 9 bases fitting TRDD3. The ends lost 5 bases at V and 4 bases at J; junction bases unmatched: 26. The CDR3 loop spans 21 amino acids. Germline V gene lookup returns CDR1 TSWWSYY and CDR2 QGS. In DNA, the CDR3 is TGTGCTCTTGGGCCCTCCTACGCCCCGCGTACTGGGGGACAAAACATCGATAAACTCATCTTT. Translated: CALGPSYAPRTGGQNIDKLIF.

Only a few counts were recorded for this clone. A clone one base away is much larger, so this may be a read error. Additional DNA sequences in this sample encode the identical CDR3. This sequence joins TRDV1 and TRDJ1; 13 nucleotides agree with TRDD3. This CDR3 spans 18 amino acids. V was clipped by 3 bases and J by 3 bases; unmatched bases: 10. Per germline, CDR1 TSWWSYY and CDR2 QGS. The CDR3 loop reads CALGDIRRLGDTADKLIF. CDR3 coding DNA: TGTGCTCTTGGGGATATTCGTAGACTGGGGGATACGGCCGATAAACTCATCTTT.

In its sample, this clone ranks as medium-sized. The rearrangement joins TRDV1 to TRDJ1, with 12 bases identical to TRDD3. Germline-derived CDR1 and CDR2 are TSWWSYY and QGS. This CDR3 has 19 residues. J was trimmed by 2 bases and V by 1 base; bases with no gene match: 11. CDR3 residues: CALGEPVLLLGDTTDKLIF. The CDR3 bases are TGTGCTCTTGGGGAACCCGTCCTTCTACTGGGGGATACTACCGATAAACTCATCTTT.

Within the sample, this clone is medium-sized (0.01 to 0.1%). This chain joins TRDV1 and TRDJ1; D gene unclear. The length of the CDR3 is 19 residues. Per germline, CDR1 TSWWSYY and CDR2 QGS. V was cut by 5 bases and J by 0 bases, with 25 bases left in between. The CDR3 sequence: CALGSHSRYLGSDTDKLIF. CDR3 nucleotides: TGTGCTCTTGGGTCACACTCGAGGTACCTAGGGTCTGACACCGATAAACTCATCTTT.

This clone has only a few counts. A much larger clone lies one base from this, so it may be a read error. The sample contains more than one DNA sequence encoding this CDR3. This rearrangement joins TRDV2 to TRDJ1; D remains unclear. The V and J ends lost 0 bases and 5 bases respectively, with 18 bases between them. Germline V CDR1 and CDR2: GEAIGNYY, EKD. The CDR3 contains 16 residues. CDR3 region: CACDTEKFAATDKLIF. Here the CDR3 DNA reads TGTGCCTGTGACACCGAAAAATTTGCCGCCACTGATAAACTCATCTTT.

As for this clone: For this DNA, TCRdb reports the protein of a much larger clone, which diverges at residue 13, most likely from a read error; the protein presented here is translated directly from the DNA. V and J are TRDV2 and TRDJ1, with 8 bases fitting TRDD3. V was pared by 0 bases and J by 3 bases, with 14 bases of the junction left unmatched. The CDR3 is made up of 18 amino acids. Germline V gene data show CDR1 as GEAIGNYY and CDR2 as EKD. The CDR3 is CACDTLSAGGPYADKLIF. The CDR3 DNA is TGTGCCTGTGACACCCTCTCGGCTGGGGGACCTTACGCCGATAAACTCATCTTT.

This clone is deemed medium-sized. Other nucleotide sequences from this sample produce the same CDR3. As DNA, the CDR3 is TGTGCCTGTGACACCGGGGATACGCCGTCCTGGGACACCCGACAGATGTTTTTC. Amino acids: CACDTGDTPSWDTRQMFF. The chain is built from TRDV2 and TRDJ3; TRDD3 aligns across 9 bases. Germline V CDR1 and CDR2: GEAIGNYY, EKD. CDR3 length equals 18 residues. Trimming took 0 bases from V and 1 from J; bases not matched to a gene: 3.

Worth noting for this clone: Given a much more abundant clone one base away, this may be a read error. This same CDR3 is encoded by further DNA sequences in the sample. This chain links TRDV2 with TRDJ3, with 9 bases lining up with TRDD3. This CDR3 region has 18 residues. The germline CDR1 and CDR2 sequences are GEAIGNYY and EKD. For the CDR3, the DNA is TGTGCCTGTGACACCGTACTGGGGGACTCCCGGGACACCCGACAGATGTTTTTC. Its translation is CACDTVLGDSRDTRQMFF.

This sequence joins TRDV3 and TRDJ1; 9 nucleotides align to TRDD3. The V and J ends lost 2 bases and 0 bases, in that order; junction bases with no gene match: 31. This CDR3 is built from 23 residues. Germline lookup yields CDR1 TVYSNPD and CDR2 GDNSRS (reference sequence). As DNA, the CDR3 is TGTGCCTTTTACGAAGGAGCCTTCCGAAAATACTGGGGGAAACCTTTCGACACCGATAAACTCATCTTT. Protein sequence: CAFYEGAFRKYWGKPFDTDKLIF.

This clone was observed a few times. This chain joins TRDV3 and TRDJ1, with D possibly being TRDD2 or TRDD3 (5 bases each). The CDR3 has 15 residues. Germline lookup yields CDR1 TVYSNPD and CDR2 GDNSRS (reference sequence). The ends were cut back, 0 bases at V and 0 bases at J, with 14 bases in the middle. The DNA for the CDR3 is TGTGCCTTTAGCTTCCGGGATTCTTACACCGATAAACTCATCTTT. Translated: CAFSFRDSYTDKLIF.

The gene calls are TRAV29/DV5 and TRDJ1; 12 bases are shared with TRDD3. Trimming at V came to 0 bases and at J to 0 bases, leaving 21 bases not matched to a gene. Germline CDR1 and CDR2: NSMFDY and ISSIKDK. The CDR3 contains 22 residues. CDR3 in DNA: TGTGCAGCAAGCGCGCCCGCCCTCCTACGCTGGGGGATACGCCCGCACACCGATAAACTCATCTTT. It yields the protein CAASAPALLRWGIRPHTDKLIF. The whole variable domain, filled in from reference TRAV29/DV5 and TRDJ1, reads DQQVKQNSPSLSVQEGRISILNCDYTNSMFDYFLWYKKYPAEGPTFLISISSIKDKNEDGRFTVFLNKSAKHLSLHIVPSQPGDSAVYFCAASAPALLRWGIRPHTDKLIFGKGTRVTVEP.

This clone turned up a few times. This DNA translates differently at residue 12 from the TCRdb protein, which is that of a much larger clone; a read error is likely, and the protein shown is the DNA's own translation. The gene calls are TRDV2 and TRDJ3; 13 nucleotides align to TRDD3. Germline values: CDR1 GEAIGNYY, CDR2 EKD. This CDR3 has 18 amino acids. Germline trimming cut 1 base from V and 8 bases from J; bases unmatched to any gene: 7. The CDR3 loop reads CACDTGLGDTRYTRQMFF. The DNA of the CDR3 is TGTGCCTGTGACACGGGACTGGGGGATACGCGGTACACCCGACAGATGTTTTTC.